Described below is a single TCR beta chain sequence and its context. This CDR3 region has 15 residues. The germline V gene has CDR1 SGHRS and CDR2 YFSETQ. V was clipped by 3 bases and J by 1 base, with 13 bases between them. The data stem from a study of T cells in localized non-small cell lung cancer. The table came from immunoSEQ multiplex PCR; TCRdb's copy has only in-frame clones and leaves some out. The table shows 3,200 or so clones, with about 24% occurring only once. The sequence came from a man aged 40 to 75 with stage I lung adenocarcinoma. The sequencing here drew on lung tumor tissue, taken before any cancer treatment. The V and J genes are TRBV5-1 and TRBJ1-1; tentative D call: TRBD1 (5 bases). Here the CDR3 reads CASSSEPGRNTEAFF. The CDR3, as DNA: TGCGCCAGCAGCTCTGAACCGGGGCGGAACACTGAAGCTTTCTTT.